This T cell receptor (beta chain) derives from a study of blood T cell repertoires in COVID-19. The junction had 10 bases not matched to a gene; V was cut back by 3 bases and J by 6 bases. This CDR3 spans 16 amino acids. Germline V lookup: CDR1 KGHDR, CDR2 SFDVKD. The table came from immunoSEQ multiplex PCR; TCRdb's copy has only in-frame clones and leaves some out. The table lists some 290,000 clones, under 90% of them singletons. Cohorts were assigned according to the clinical history that participants reported. This receptor was identified in a young woman who had recovered from COVID-19. The chain carries TRBV24-1 and TRBJ2-3, with 8 bases lining up with TRBD2. The sequencing sample was made of PBMCs or T cells enriched from blood (not recorded which). DNA of the CDR3: TGTGCCACCAGTGATGCCGCTAGCGGGTTTCGGGATACGCAGTATTTT. Translated: CATSDAASGFRDTQYF.